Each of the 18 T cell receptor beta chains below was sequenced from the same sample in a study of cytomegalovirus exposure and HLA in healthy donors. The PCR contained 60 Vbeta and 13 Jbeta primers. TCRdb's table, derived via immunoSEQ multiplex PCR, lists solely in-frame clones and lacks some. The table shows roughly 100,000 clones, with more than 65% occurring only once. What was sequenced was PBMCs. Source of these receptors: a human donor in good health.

Here the CDR3 reads CASSLGLAGVRETQYF. The DNA for the CDR3 is TGTGCCAGCAGCTTAGGGCTAGCGGGAGTCAGGGAGACCCAGTACTTC. V gene TRBV7-7 combines with J gene TRBJ2-5, with 10 positions matching TRBD2. V lost 1 base, J lost 5 bases, and 7 bases stayed unmatched. Germline loops: CDR1 SSHAT, CDR2 FNYEAQ (reference sequence). The CDR3 covers 16 residues. The variable domain in full, completed from reference TRBV7-7 and TRBJ2-5, reads GAGVSQSPRYKVTKRGQDVTLRCDPISSHATLYWYQQALGQGPEFLTYFNYEAQPDKSGLPSDRFSAERPEGSISTLTIQRTEQRDSAMYRCASSLGLAGVRETQYFGPGTRLLVL.

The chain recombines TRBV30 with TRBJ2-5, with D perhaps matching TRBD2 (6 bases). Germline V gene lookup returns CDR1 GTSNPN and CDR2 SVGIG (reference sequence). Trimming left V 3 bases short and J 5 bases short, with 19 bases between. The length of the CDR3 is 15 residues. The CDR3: CAWRGPGSGQETQYF. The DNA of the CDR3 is TGTGCCTGGAGGGGTCCAGGGAGCGGGCAGGAGACCCAGTACTTC. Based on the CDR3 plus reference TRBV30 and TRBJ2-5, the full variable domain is SQTIHQWPATLVQPVGSPLSLECTVEGTSNPNLYWYRQAAGRGLQLLFYSVGIGQISSEVPQNLSASRPQDRQFILSSKKLLLSDSGFYLCAWRGPGSGQETQYFGPGTRLLVL.

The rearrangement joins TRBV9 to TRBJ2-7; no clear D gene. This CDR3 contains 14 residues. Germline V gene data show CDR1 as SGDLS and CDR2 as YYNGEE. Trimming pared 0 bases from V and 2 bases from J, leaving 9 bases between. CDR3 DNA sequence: TGTGCCAGCAGCGTAGGAACGGAGCCCTACGAGCAGTACTTC. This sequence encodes CASSVGTEPYEQYF. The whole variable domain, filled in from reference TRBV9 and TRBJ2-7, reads DSGVTQTPKHLITATGQRVTLRCSPRSGDLSVYWYQQSLDQGLQFLIQYYNGEERAKGNILERFSAQQFPDLHSELNLSSLELGDSALYFCASSVGTEPYEQYFGPGTRLTVT.

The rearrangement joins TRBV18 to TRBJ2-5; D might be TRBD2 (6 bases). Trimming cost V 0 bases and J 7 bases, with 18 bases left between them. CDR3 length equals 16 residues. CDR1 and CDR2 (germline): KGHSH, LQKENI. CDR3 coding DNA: TGTGCCAGCTCACCACCCCCCAGAGCAATCGGGGGGACCCAGTACTTC. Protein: CASSPPPRAIGGTQYF.

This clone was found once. The CDR3 region is CASSLVPDRRGYTF. In DNA form, the CDR3 reads TGTGCCAGCAGCTTAGTACCGGACAGGCGCGGCTACACCTTC. V and J are TRBV11-2 and TRBJ1-2; 7 bases match TRBD1. Trimming took 1 base from V and 8 from J; bases not matched to a gene: 7. The length of the CDR3 is 14 residues. From germline, CDR1 is SGHAT and CDR2 FQNNGV.

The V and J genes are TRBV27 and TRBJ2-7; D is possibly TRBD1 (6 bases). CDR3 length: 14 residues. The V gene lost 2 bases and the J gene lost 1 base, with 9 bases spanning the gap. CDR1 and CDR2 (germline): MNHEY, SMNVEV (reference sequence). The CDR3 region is CASSLTQGSYEQYF. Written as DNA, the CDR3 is TGTGCCAGCAGTTTAACTCAGGGGTCCTACGAGCAGTACTTC.

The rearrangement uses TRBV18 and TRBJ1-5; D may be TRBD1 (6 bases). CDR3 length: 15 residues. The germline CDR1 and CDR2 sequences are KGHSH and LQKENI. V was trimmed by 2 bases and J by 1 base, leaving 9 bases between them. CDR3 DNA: TGTGCCAGCTCACCAGCCACAGGGAGCAATCAGCCCCAGCATTTT. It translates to CASSPATGSNQPQHF.

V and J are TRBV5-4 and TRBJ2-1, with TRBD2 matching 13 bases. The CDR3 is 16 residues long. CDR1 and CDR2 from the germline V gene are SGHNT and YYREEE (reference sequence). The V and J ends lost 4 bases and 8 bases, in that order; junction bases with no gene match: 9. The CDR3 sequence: CASSLGGLAGEDEQFF. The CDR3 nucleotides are TGTGCCAGCAGCCTGGGTGGACTAGCGGGAGAGGATGAGCAGTTCTTC.

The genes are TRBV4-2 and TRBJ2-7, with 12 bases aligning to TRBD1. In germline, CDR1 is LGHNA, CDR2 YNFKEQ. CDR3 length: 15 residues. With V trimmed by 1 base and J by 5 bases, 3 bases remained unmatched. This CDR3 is CASSQAGQGAHEQYF. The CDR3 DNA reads TGTGCCAGCAGCCAAGCGGGACAGGGGGCCCACGAGCAGTACTTC.

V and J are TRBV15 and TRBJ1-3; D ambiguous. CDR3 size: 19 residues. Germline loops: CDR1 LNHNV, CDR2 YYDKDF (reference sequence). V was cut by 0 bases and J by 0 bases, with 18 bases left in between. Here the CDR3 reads CATSRDRLGQFSSGNTIYF. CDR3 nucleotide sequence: TGTGCCACCAGCAGAGATCGCCTGGGCCAGTTCTCCTCTGGAAACACCATATATTTT. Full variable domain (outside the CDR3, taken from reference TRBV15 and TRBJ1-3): DAMVIQNPRYQVTQFGKPVTLSCSQTLNHNVMYWYQQKSSQAPKLLFHYYDKDFNNEADTPDNFQSRRPNTSFCFLDIRSPGLGDTAMYLCATSRDRLGQFSSGNTIYFGEGSWLTVV.

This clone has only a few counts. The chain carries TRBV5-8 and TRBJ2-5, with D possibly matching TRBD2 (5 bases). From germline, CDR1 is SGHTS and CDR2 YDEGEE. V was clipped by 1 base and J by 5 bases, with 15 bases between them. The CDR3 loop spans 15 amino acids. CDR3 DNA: TGTGCCAGCAGCTTGAACGGGCGGGTGAGGGAGACCCAGTACTTC. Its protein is CASSLNGRVRETQYF.

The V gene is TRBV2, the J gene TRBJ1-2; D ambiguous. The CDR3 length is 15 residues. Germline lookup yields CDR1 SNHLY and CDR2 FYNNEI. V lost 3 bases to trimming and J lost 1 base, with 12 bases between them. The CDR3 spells CASSDWAAVNYGYTF. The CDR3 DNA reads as TGTGCCAGCAGTGACTGGGCAGCTGTTAACTATGGCTACACCTTC.

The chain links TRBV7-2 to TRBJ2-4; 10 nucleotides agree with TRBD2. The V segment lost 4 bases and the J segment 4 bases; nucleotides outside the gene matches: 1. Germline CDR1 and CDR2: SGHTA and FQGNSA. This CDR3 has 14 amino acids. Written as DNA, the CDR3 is TGTGCCAGCAGCTCGGGACTAGCGAAAAACATTCAGTACTTC. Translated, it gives CASSSGLAKNIQYF.

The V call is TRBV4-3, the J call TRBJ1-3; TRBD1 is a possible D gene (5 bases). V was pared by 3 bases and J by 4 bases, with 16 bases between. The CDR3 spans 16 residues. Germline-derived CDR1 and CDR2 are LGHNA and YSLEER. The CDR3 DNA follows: TGCGCCAGCAGCCACCCCCCGGGGGTCGCGGGAAACACCATATATTTT. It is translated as CASSHPPGVAGNTIYF.

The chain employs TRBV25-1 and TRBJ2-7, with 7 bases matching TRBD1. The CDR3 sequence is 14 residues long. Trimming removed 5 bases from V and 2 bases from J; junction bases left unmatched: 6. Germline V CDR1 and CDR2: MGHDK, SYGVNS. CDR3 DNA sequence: TGTGCCAGCAGTAAACCGGGACAGCCCTACGAGCAGTACTTC. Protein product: CASSKPGQPYEQYF.

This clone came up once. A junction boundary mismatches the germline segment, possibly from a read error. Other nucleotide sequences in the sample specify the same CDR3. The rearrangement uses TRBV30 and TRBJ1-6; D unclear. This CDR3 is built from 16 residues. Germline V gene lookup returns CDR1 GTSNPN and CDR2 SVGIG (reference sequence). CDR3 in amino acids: CAWTPTLALYNSPLHF. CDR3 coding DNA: TGTGCCTGGACCCCGACTCTCGCCCTATATAATTCCCCCCTCCACTTT.

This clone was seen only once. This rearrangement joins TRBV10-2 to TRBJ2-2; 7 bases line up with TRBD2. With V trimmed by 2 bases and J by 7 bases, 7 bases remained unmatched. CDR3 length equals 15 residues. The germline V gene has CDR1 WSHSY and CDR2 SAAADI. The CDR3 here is CASSEVAGVGGELFF. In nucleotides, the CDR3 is TGCGCCAGCAGTGAGGTGGCGGGAGTTGGCGGGGAGCTGTTTTTT.

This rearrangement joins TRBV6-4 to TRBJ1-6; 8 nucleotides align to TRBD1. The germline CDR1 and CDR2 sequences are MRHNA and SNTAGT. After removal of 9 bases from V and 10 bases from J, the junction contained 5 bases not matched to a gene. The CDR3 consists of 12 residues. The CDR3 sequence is CARDREGSPLHF. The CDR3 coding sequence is TGTGCCAGGGACAGGGAGGGGTCACCCCTCCACTTT.